The TCR beta chain under discussion was sequenced for a study of regulatory T cells in long-lasting Graves disease. Relying on iRepertoire HTBI primers and Arm-PCR of CDR3 regions, the team built TCR beta libraries. TCRdb re-called the multiplex PCR reads with MiXCR, one entry per CDR3 protein. In the table there are about 500,000 distinct CDR3 sequences, more than 10% of which are singletons. Per germline, CDR1 MNHNS and CDR2 SASEGT. This CDR3 is built from 13 residues. Trimming took 6 bases from V and 7 from J; bases not matched to a gene: 6. Indicated time point: newly diagnosed GD, antithyroid drugs for less than 3 months. PBMC-derived RNA was used for the TCR library. Findings and limits, study-wide: Graves' patients with persistent disease showed TCR diversity lower than patients newly diagnosed. Whereas nearly 1,000 public clonotypes were shared by new patients, persistent patients shared more, at roughly 2,500.

This clonotype has only a few counts. What it binds is not known. The sample also formed part of further work on T cells in Graves' hyperthyroidism and ophthalmopathy. That study adds: Researchers barred patients who had uncontrolled infection, other autoimmune disease, pregnancy or lactation.

The chain joins TRBV6-1 to TRBJ1-1; 9 bases are a match to TRBD1. The source material was peripheral blood mononuclear cells (PBMCs), sampled at new diagnosis, from a patient treated with antithyroid drugs. The receptor comes from a woman in her thirties with Graves disease. CDR3 region: CASRRDRVREAFF. As DNA, the CDR3 is TGTGCCAGCAGAAGGGACAGGGTTCGTGAAGCTTTCTTT.